The next 10 T cell receptor beta chains were all read from a single sample in a study of blood T cell repertoires in COVID-19. Data came from immunoSEQ multiplex PCR; TCRdb stores just in-frame clones and leaves some out. In the table there are approximately 98,000 clones, 81% of which are singletons. Sequencing used peripheral blood. These receptors came from a woman of 80 years or more with acute or convalescent COVID-19.

V and J are TRBV7-2 and TRBJ2-3; 9 positions agree with TRBD2. Germline V CDR1 and CDR2: SGHTA, FQGNSA. The CDR3 is 16 residues long. Trimming removed 0 bases from V and 1 base from J; junction bases left unmatched: 2. This CDR3 reads CASSLASGGGTDTQYF. Here the CDR3 DNA reads TGTGCCAGCAGCTTAGCTAGCGGGGGAGGCACAGATACGCAGTATTTT.

The chain combines TRBV4-2 with TRBJ1-2; 7 positions match TRBD1. CDR3 length: 17 residues. CDR1 is LGHNA and CDR2 is YNFKEQ in the germline V gene. After removal of 0 bases from V and 3 bases from J, the junction contained 10 bases not matched to a gene. This CDR3 reads CASSQEMLGGSYYGYTF. CDR3 coding DNA: TGTGCCAGCAGCCAAGAGATGTTAGGGGGCTCATACTATGGCTACACCTTC.

The chain combines TRBV6-6 with TRBJ2-1; 8 bases are shared with TRBD1. This CDR3 is 16 amino acids long. The V and J ends lost 3 bases and 0 bases, in that order; junction bases with no gene match: 4. The V gene's germline CDR1 is MNHNY and CDR2 SVGAGI (reference sequence). CDR3 protein: CASSYTGQVSYNEQFF. As DNA, the CDR3 is TGTGCCAGCAGTTATACGGGACAGGTCTCCTACAATGAGCAGTTCTTC.

J is TRBJ2-3 and V is TRBV6-5; 7 bases align to TRBD1. The CDR3 spans 15 residues. V gave up 2 bases and J gave up 6 bases; unmatched junction bases: 8. Germline V gene sequence: CDR1 MNHEY, CDR2 SVGAGI. DNA of the CDR3: TGTGCCAGCAGTTACAGGGGGCAGCCTCGGGATACGCAGTATTTT. This translates into CASSYRGQPRDTQYF.

V and J are TRBV24-1 and TRBJ1-2, with a weak D call TRBD1 (5 bases). Per the germline V gene, CDR1 is KGHDR and CDR2 is SFDVKD. V lost 9 bases to trimming and J lost 0 bases, with 13 bases between them. The CDR3 consists of 14 residues. The CDR3 is CATASGVTNYGYTF. CDR3 nucleotides: TGTGCCACCGCTTCGGGGGTGACTAACTATGGCTACACCTTC.

This clone was counted a single time. This sequence joins TRBV11-1 and TRBJ2-3, with 10 bases identical to TRBD2. The CDR3 has 16 residues. V dropped 2 bases and J dropped 1; count of bases not matched to a gene: 3. Germline CDR1 SGHAT, CDR2 FQDESV (reference sequence). In DNA form, the CDR3 reads TGTGCCAGCAGCTTACTCACTAGCGGGGGCACAGATACGCAGTATTTT. As protein: CASSLLTSGGTDTQYF.

This sequence joins TRBV25-1 and TRBJ2-1, with 7 bases lining up with TRBD1. The V segment lost 1 base and the J segment 9 bases; nucleotides outside the gene matches: 6. The V gene's germline CDR1 is MGHDK and CDR2 SYGVNS. The CDR3 spans 14 residues. The CDR3 region is CASSELTGKGEQFF. The CDR3 DNA reads TGTGCCAGCAGTGAATTGACAGGGAAGGGTGAGCAGTTCTTC.

This rearrangement joins TRBV19 to TRBJ1-6, with 9 bases lining up with TRBD1. Germline assignment: CDR1 LNHDA and CDR2 SQIVND (reference sequence). After removal of 4 bases from V and 7 bases from J, the junction contained 5 bases not matched to a gene. The CDR3 consists of 15 residues. CDR3 sequence: CASSTGTGPNSPLHF. The CDR3 nucleotides are TGTGCCAGTAGTACCGGGACAGGGCCAAATTCACCCCTCCACTTT.

This chain connects TRBV6-6 to TRBJ1-4; the D is unclear. The CDR3 extends over 14 amino acids. The V end lost 6 bases, the J end lost 8 bases, and 16 bases lay between the germline ends. The germline gives CDR1 MNHNY, CDR2 SVGAGI (reference sequence). Here the CDR3 DNA reads TGTGCCAGCAGGAAACCCTCCGAGCGGGAAAAACTGTTTTTT. Translated: CASRKPSEREKLFF.

The chain has TRBV13 and TRBJ2-1, with D maybe TRBD1 (6 bases). With 5 bases removed from V and 4 bases from J, the gap between germline ends came to 18 bases. CDR3 size: 16 residues. Germline V gene sequence: CDR1 PRHDT, CDR2 FYEKMQ (reference sequence). The CDR3 region is CASSSISTTGYNEQFF. CDR3 bases: TGTGCCAGCAGCAGCATATCGACGACAGGATACAATGAGCAGTTCTTC.